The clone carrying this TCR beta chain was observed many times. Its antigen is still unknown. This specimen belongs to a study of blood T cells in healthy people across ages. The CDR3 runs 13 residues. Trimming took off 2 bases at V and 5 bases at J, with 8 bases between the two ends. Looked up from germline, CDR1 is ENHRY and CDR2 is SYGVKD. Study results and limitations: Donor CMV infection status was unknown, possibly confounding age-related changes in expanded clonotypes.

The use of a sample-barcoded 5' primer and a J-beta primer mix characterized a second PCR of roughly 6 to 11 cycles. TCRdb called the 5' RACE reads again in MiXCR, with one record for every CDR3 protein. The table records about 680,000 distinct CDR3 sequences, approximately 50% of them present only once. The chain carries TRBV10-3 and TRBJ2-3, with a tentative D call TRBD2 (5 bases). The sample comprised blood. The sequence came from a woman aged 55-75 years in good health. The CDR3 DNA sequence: TGTGCCATCAGTGAGGTAGCGAAAGATACGCAGTATTTT. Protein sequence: CAISEVAKDTQYF.